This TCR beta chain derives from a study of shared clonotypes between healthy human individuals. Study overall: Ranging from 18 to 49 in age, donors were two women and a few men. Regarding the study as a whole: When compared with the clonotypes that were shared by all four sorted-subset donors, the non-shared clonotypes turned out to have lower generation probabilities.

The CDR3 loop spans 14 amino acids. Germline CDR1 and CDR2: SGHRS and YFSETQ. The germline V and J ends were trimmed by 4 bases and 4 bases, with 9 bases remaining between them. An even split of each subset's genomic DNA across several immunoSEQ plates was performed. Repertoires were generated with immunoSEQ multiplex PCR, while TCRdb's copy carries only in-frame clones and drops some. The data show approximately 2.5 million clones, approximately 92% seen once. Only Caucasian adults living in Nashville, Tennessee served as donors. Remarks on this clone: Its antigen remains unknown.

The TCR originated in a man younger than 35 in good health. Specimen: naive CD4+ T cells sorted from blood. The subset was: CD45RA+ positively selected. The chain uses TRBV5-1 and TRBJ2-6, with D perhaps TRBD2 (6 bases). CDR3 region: CASSAGSGANVLTF. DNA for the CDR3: TGCGCCAGCAGCGCGGGGTCCGGGGCCAACGTCCTGACTTTC.